A single sample gave rise to the 28 T cell receptor beta chains below, sequenced in a study of blood T cell repertoires in COVID-19. Data came from immunoSEQ multiplex PCR; TCRdb stores just in-frame clones and leaves some out. The table lists approximately 100,000 clones, roughly 84% of them singletons. Material for sequencing was peripheral blood. These receptors were obtained from a man aged 60 to 69 with acute or convalescent COVID-19.

The J gene is TRBJ2-2, the V gene TRBV5-1; TRBD1 matches at 8 bases. Germline V gives CDR1 SGHRS, CDR2 YFSETQ. The CDR3 consists of 14 residues. With 3 bases clipped from V and 4 bases from J, the junction kept 2 bases outside the gene matches. The CDR3 reads CASSSGQGTGELFF. The CDR3 region has the DNA TGCGCCAGCAGCTCCGGACAGGGCACCGGGGAGCTGTTTTTT.

The CDR3 region has the DNA TGCGCCAGCAGCCAACTACTGGGACAGCACTATGGCTACACCTTC. It is translated as CASSQLLGQHYGYTF. The chain combines TRBV4-1 with TRBJ1-2; 7 bases are a match to TRBD1. The CDR3 is 15 residues long. Germline CDR1 is MGHRA and CDR2 is YSYEKL. After removal of 2 bases from V and 3 bases from J, the junction contained 6 bases not matched to a gene.

This sequence joins TRBV5-1 and TRBJ2-3; 8 positions match TRBD1. Germline CDR1 reads SGHRS; CDR2 reads YFSETQ. The J segment lost 9 bases and the V segment lost 0 bases, leaving 12 bases of the junction unmatched. There are 16 residues in the CDR3. The CDR3 DNA sequence: TGCGCCAGCAGCTTGGAGACAGGGGTTGGGTCTCAGACGCAGTATTTT. Amino acids: CASSLETGVGSQTQYF.

The CDR3 loop is CAWTTNNYGYTF. CDR3 nucleotides: TGTGCCTGGACAACAAATAACTATGGCTACACCTTC. The rearrangement links TRBV30 to TRBJ1-2; D is ambiguous. Germline CDR1 and CDR2: GTSNPN and SVGIG (reference sequence). CDR3 size: 12 residues. V was shortened by 4 bases and J by 1 base, with 7 bases between the two germline ends. Looking up the rest from reference TRBV30 and TRBJ1-2 gives the full variable domain: SQTIHQWPATLVQPVGSPLSLECTVEGTSNPNLYWYRQAAGRGLQLLFYSVGIGQISSEVPQNLSASRPQDRQFILSSKKLLLSDSGFYLCAWTTNNYGYTFGSGTRLTVV.

The chain has TRBV19 and TRBJ1-1; possible D gene TRBD1, 6 bases. CDR3 length: 15 amino acids. CDR1 and CDR2 (germline): LNHDA, SQIVND (reference sequence). With 3 bases removed from V and 1 base from J, the gap between germline ends came to 12 bases. CDR3 nucleotides: TGTGCCAGTAGTATGGTGGGGGCCCCGAACACTGAAGCTTTCTTT. Its protein product is CASSMVGAPNTEAFF.

The genes are TRBV5-4 and TRBJ1-1; D not certain. The CDR3 loop spans 12 amino acids. Germline CDR1 is SGHNT and CDR2 is YYREEE (reference sequence). V shed 0 bases and J shed 11 bases, with 11 bases lying between them. CDR3 region: CASSLETSVAFF. The CDR3 nucleotides read TGTGCCAGCAGCTTGGAAACCTCGGTGGCTTTCTTT.

This chain links TRBV2 with TRBJ2-7; TRBD1 agrees at 9 bases. The CDR3 runs 14 residues. The ends lost 5 bases at V and 2 bases at J; junction bases unmatched: 4. Germline-derived CDR1 and CDR2 are SNHLY and FYNNEI. The CDR3 region is CASSLRTGAYEQYF. In nucleotides, the CDR3 is TGTGCCAGCAGTCTGAGGACAGGGGCCTACGAGCAGTACTTC.

The chain links TRBV24-1 to TRBJ1-4; unclear D gene. V shed 4 bases and J shed 7 bases, with 15 bases lying between them. The CDR3 has 15 amino acids. Germline loops: CDR1 KGHDR, CDR2 SFDVKD. The CDR3 DNA is TGTGCCACCAGTGAAGCCCGGGGAGGTAGTGAAAAACTGTTTTTT. Its protein is CATSEARGGSEKLFF.

By share, this clone ranks as medium-sized (0.01 to 0.1%). The J gene is TRBJ2-3, the V gene TRBV5-1, with 9 positions matching TRBD2. This CDR3 comprises 16 residues. The trim removed 0 bases at V and 1 base at J, leaving 3 bases unmatched. Germline-derived CDR1 and CDR2 are SGHRS and YFSETQ. Here the CDR3 reads CASSLEAGGRTDTQYF. For the CDR3, the DNA is TGCGCCAGCAGCTTGGAAGCGGGGGGCCGCACAGATACGCAGTATTTT.

CDR3 region: CASSETGVSPLHF. As DNA, the CDR3 is TGTGCCAGCAGTGAGACAGGGGTATCACCCCTCCACTTT. The V and J genes are TRBV25-1 and TRBJ1-6; 8 nucleotides align to TRBD1. After removal of 3 bases from V and 10 bases from J, the junction contained 2 bases not matched to a gene. The CDR3 runs 13 residues. From germline, CDR1 is MGHDK and CDR2 SYGVNS. Full variable domain (rest looked up from reference TRBV25-1 and TRBJ1-6): EADIYQTPRYLVIGTGKKITLECSQTMGHDKMYWYQQDPGMELHLIHYSYGVNSTEKGDLSSESTVSRIRTEHFPLTLESARPSHTSQYLCASSETGVSPLHFGNGTRLTVT.

This chain joins TRBV4-1 and TRBJ1-1; TRBD1 agrees at 7 bases. Germline CDR1 MGHRA, CDR2 YSYEKL. After removal of 3 bases from V and 1 base from J, the junction contained 2 bases not matched to a gene. The CDR3 length is 14 residues. In DNA form, the CDR3 reads TGCGCCAGCAGCCAGACAGGGACGAACACTGAAGCTTTCTTT. Its translation is CASSQTGTNTEAFF.

The rearrangement links TRBV4-1 to TRBJ2-1; TRBD2 agrees at 11 bases. This CDR3 region has 20 residues. Germline CDR1 is MGHRA and CDR2 is YSYEKL. The J segment lost 0 bases and the V segment lost 3 bases, leaving 13 bases of the junction unmatched. CDR3: CASSQGKLAGGSSSYNEQFF. CDR3 in DNA: TGCGCCAGCAGCCAGGGAAAGCTAGCGGGGGGTTCGAGCTCCTACAATGAGCAGTTCTTC.

The chain joins TRBV6-5 to TRBJ1-1; 8 nucleotides match TRBD1. J gave up 5 bases and V 5 bases, and 7 bases lay outside the gene matches. Germline V gene sequence: CDR1 MNHEY, CDR2 SVGAGI. The CDR3 is 14 amino acids. CDR3 loop: CASSIRGRETEAFF. The CDR3 region has the DNA TGTGCCAGCAGTATCAGGGGGCGCGAGACTGAAGCTTTCTTT.

The rearrangement uses TRBV19 and TRBJ2-1; 7 bases map to TRBD2. Unmatched junction bases numbered 5, after V lost 1 base and J lost 5 bases. CDR1 and CDR2 from the germline V gene are LNHDA and SQIVND (reference sequence). The CDR3 is 15 amino acids. The CDR3 DNA sequence: TGTGCCAGTAGTATAGTGCTAGCGGTCAACAATGAGCAGTTCTTC. This encodes CASSIVLAVNNEQFF.

The chain uses TRBV29-1 and TRBJ2-3, with 7 bases aligning to TRBD1. Germline V gene lookup returns CDR1 SQVTM and CDR2 ANQGSEA. This CDR3 comprises 15 residues. Germline trimming cut 6 bases from V and 0 bases from J; bases unmatched to any gene: 9. CDR3 amino acids: CSVYRGRFSTDTQYF. The CDR3 DNA reads as TGCAGCGTGTACAGGGGCAGATTTAGCACAGATACGCAGTATTTT.

This rearrangement joins TRBV5-4 to TRBJ2-2; tentatively, D is TRBD1 (6 bases). The V gene's germline CDR1 is SGHNT and CDR2 YYREEE (reference sequence). CDR3 length: 13 amino acids. Trimming removed 4 bases at V and 6 bases at J, with 10 bases between. The CDR3 DNA follows: TGTGCCAGCAGCCCCGCAGGGGCCGGGGAGCTGTTTTTT. This gives the protein CASSPAGAGELFF.

This clone occurred a few times. This sequence joins TRBV5-5 and TRBJ1-2; 9 positions match TRBD1. Germline V CDR1 and CDR2: SGHKS, YYEKEE (reference sequence). This CDR3 comprises 16 residues. With V trimmed by 2 bases and J by 0 bases, 5 bases remained unmatched. The CDR3 sequence: CASSLNTGGANYGYTF. As DNA, the CDR3 is TGTGCCAGCAGCTTAAACACAGGGGGCGCTAACTATGGCTACACCTTC.

The V gene is TRBV29-1, the J gene TRBJ2-5; 7 bases fit TRBD1. The CDR3 is 15 amino acids. CDR1 and CDR2 (germline): SQVTM, ANQGSEA. The ends lost 0 bases at V and 3 bases at J; junction bases unmatched: 7. The CDR3 here is CSVEERGGGEETQYF. In nucleotides, the CDR3 is TGCAGCGTTGAAGAGCGAGGGGGCGGAGAAGAGACCCAGTACTTC.

The V call is TRBV18, the J call TRBJ2-2; a possible D gene is TRBD1 (5 bases). This CDR3 comprises 16 residues. CDR1 KGHSH and CDR2 LQKENI come from the germline V gene. V lost 0 bases and J 6 bases, leaving 14 bases between the germline ends. DNA for the CDR3: TGTGCCAGCTCACCACCTATGACAGTCGGGTCCGGGGAGCTGTTTTTT. Its translation: CASSPPMTVGSGELFF. The whole variable domain, filled in from reference TRBV18 and TRBJ2-2, reads NAGVMQNPRHLVRRRGQEARLRCSPMKGHSHVYWYRQLPEEGLKFMVYLQKENIIDESGMPKERFSAEFPKEGPSILRIQQVVRGDSAAYFCASSPPMTVGSGELFFGEGSRLTVL.

This CDR3 reads CASSELAGGPKEQYF. For the CDR3, the DNA is TGTGCCAGCAGCGAACTAGCGGGGGGGCCTAAAGAGCAGTACTTC. The chain links TRBV11-2 to TRBJ2-7, with 13 nucleotides matching TRBD2. V gave up 5 bases and J gave up 7 bases; unmatched junction bases: 8. Germline CDR1 reads SGHAT; CDR2 reads FQNNGV. This CDR3 has 15 residues. The full variable domain, in which reference TRBV11-2 and TRBJ2-7 provide the parts outside the CDR3, is EAGVAQSPRYKIIEKRQSVAFWCNPISGHATLYWYQQILGQGPKLLIQFQNNGVVDDSQLPKDRFSAERLKGVDSTLKIQPAKLEDSAVYLCASSELAGGPKEQYFGPGTRLTVT.

This sequence joins TRBV28 and TRBJ1-2; TRBD1 might be the D (5 bases). The CDR3 spans 14 residues. The ends were cut back, 1 base at V and 3 bases at J, with 9 bases in the middle. Germline V lookup: CDR1 MDHEN, CDR2 SYDVKM. CDR3 sequence reads: CASSLSPGYYGYTF. In DNA form, the CDR3 reads TGTGCCAGCAGTTTATCCCCAGGGTACTATGGCTACACCTTC.

The chain uses TRBV3-1 (or the pseudogene TRBV3-2) and TRBJ1-2; D remains unclear. The germline gives CDR1 LGHDT, CDR2 YNNKEL (reference sequence). Trimming took off 4 bases at V and 4 bases at J, with 10 bases between the two ends. The CDR3 is 13 residues long. The CDR3 DNA reads as TGTGCCAGCAGCCCGGACTTAGGCTATGGCTACACCTTC. The encoded protein is CASSPDLGYGYTF.

This clone has just one count. The V and J genes are TRBV2 and TRBJ1-4; D ambiguous. The CDR3 is made up of 14 amino acids. Between the trimmed V and J ends, which lost 4 bases and 8 bases, there was a span of 14 bases. Germline V gene sequence: CDR1 SNHLY, CDR2 FYNNEI. CDR3 coding DNA: TGTGCCAGCAGTGGAATGTTTGCCGGGGAAAAACTGTTTTTT. Translated, it gives CASSGMFAGEKLFF.

The chain has TRBV2 and TRBJ1-2, with D unresolved. The CDR3 extends over 14 amino acids. Germline CDR1 SNHLY, CDR2 FYNNEI. V lost 3 bases and J lost 5, with 13 bases in between. CDR3 bases: TGTGCCAGCAGTGAGTCAAAAGCCTTATATGGCTACACCTTC. Protein product: CASSESKALYGYTF.

CDR3 DNA sequence: TGTGCCAGCAGTGAAGACGTCAGGGTAAACTATGGCTACACCTTC. Translated, it gives CASSEDVRVNYGYTF. This sequence joins TRBV6-1 and TRBJ1-2, with D tentatively TRBD1 (5 bases). CDR3 size: 15 residues. Germline CDR1 is MNHNS and CDR2 is SASEGT. Trimming stripped 1 base from V and 2 bases from J, with 11 bases between.

This clone appeared many times. V is TRBV4-3 and J is TRBJ2-7; no definite D call. With 0 bases removed from V and 0 bases from J, the gap between germline ends came to 12 bases. This CDR3 has 16 residues. Germline values: CDR1 LGHNA, CDR2 YSLEER. The CDR3: CASSQDYVESSYEQYF. The CDR3 nucleotides read TGCGCCAGCAGCCAAGATTACGTAGAAAGCTCCTACGAGCAGTACTTC.

This clone has only a few counts. The chain combines TRBV7-3 with TRBJ1-2; 8 positions match TRBD1. Per the germline V gene, CDR1 is SGHTA and CDR2 is FQGTGA. CDR3 length: 13 amino acids. Trimming cost V 5 bases and J 5 bases; bases outside gene matches: 4. Here the CDR3 DNA reads TGTGCCAGCAGCGGACAGGGAGGTTATGGCTACACCTTC. Its protein is CASSGQGGYGYTF.

This rearrangement joins TRBV5-1 to TRBJ2-5; D perhaps matches TRBD1 (6 bases). V was shortened by 2 bases and J by 2 bases, with 10 bases between the two germline ends. The CDR3 has 14 residues. CDR1 and CDR2 (germline): SGHRS, YFSETQ. CDR3 in amino acids: CASSFWTAQETQYF. CDR3 nucleotides: TGCGCCAGCAGCTTTTGGACAGCTCAAGAGACCCAGTACTTC.